One sample yielded the 15 T cell receptor beta chains listed below, sequenced in a study of T cells after yellow fever vaccination. TCRdb used MiXCR to reprocess the 5' RACE reads, holding one entry per CDR3 protein. Of around 350,000 distinct CDR3 sequences listed, roughly 10% are singletons. Sequenced here: PBMCs, sampled on the day of the first yellow fever vaccination. These receptors originate from a man between 18 and 35 years old who received the YFV17D yellow fever vaccine.

V is TRBV11-1 and J is TRBJ2-6; D uncertain. V lost 3 bases and J lost 0, with 15 bases in between. CDR1 SGHAT and CDR2 FQDESV come from the germline V gene (reference sequence). The CDR3 is made up of 18 amino acids. CDR3 sequence: CASSFERFSISGANVLTF. The CDR3 DNA is TGTGCCAGCAGCTTTGAAAGGTTCTCGATCTCTGGGGCCAACGTCCTGACTTTC. Full variable domain (rest looked up from reference TRBV11-1 and TRBJ2-6): EAEVAQSPRYKITEKSQAVAFWCDPISGHATLYWYRQILGQGPELLVQFQDESVVDDSQLPKDRFSAERLKGVDSTLKIQPAELGDSAMYLCASSFERFSISGANVLTFGAGSRLTVL.

The rearrangement uses TRBV12-3 or TRBV12-4 and TRBJ2-1; 12 nucleotides line up with TRBD2. This CDR3 spans 12 amino acids. V gave up 2 bases and J gave up 14 bases; unmatched junction bases: 1. In DNA, the CDR3 is TGTGCCAGCAGTTTACTAGCGGGAGGGGAGTTCTTC. It encodes CASSLLAGGEFF.

The chain recombines TRBV27 with TRBJ2-1, with TRBD1 as a possible D gene (6 bases). Germline V gene data show CDR1 as MNHEY and CDR2 as SMNVEV (reference sequence). Trimming took 4 bases from V and 6 from J, leaving 13 bases between them. The CDR3 runs to 14 residues. CDR3 in DNA: TGTGCCAGCAGTTCCGGGACAAACTTCAATGAGCAGTTCTTC. Encoded protein: CASSSGTNFNEQFF.

This clonotype was found a few times. The V and J genes are TRBV7-9 and TRBJ2-7, with D perhaps given as TRBD1 or TRBD2 (5 bases each). The CDR3 extends over 15 amino acids. Trimming shortened V by 1 base and J by 0 bases, and 10 bases separated the two germline ends. In germline, CDR1 is SEHNR, CDR2 FQNEAQ (reference sequence). The CDR3 region has the DNA TGTGCCAGCAGCTTAGGGGGACCGAACTCCTACGAGCAGTACTTC. Residues: CASSLGGPNSYEQYF.

This clonotype occurred a few times. The chain is built from TRBV20-1 and TRBJ1-1; no reliable D call. This CDR3 is built from 14 residues. Looked up from germline, CDR1 is DFQATT and CDR2 is SNEGSKA (reference sequence). The V end lost 0 bases, the J end lost 4 bases, and 12 bases lay between the germline ends. CDR3 residues: CSAREGWESTEAFF. In DNA, the CDR3 is TGCAGTGCTAGAGAAGGCTGGGAGAGCACTGAAGCTTTCTTT.

The CDR3 protein is CASSRDLNSPLHF. CDR3 DNA: TGTGCCAGCAGCCGAGACCTCAATTCACCCCTCCACTTT. This chain joins TRBV7-2 and TRBJ1-6; D unresolved. The CDR3 sequence is 13 residues long. V lost 5 bases to trimming and J lost 7 bases, with 9 bases between them. CDR1 SGHTA and CDR2 FQGNSA come from the germline V gene.

This clonotype was seen more than once but under ten times. V and J are TRBV5-1 and TRBJ1-6; maybe TRBD1 (6 bases). In germline, CDR1 is SGHRS, CDR2 YFSETQ. The CDR3 has 14 residues. The V end lost 4 bases, the J end lost 8 bases, and 13 bases lay between the germline ends. The CDR3: CASSVGQPHSPLHF. CDR3 nucleotides: TGCGCCAGCAGCGTAGGACAGCCACATTCACCCCTCCACTTT.

Only a few counts were recorded for this clonotype. V is TRBV7-9 and J is TRBJ2-5, with TRBD1 matching 8 bases. The germline V gene encodes CDR1 SEHNR and CDR2 FQNEAQ (reference sequence). The CDR3 contains 13 residues. The V segment lost 11 bases and the J segment 5 bases; nucleotides outside the gene matches: 10. Here the CDR3 DNA reads TGTGCCGGGGGACAGGACCCCTGGGAGACCCAGTACTTC. Protein: CAGGQDPWETQYF.

V is TRBV5-1 and J is TRBJ1-2; D perhaps matches TRBD1 (5 bases). Germline V gene data show CDR1 as SGHRS and CDR2 as YFSETQ. The CDR3 is 14 residues long. The V and J ends lost 4 bases and 5 bases respectively, with 15 bases between them. Here the CDR3 reads CASSPLEGPYGYTF. As DNA, the CDR3 is TGCGCCAGCAGCCCCCTTGAGGGACCATATGGCTACACCTTC.

The chain employs TRBV14 and TRBJ1-2; no reliable D call. This CDR3 comprises 14 residues. V was trimmed by 5 bases and J by 8 bases, leaving 18 bases between them. Germline V lookup: CDR1 SGHDN, CDR2 FVKESK. CDR3 nucleotide sequence: TGTGCCAGCAGCACCGTGGACCCTAGGAAAGGCTACACCTTC. It translates to CASSTVDPRKGYTF.

V is TRBV6-2 or TRBV6-3 and J is TRBJ1-5, with 7 bases aligning to TRBD1. With V trimmed by 7 bases and J by 7 bases, 7 bases remained unmatched. Germline V gene lookup returns CDR1 MNHEY and CDR2 SVGEGT. This CDR3 contains 13 residues. The CDR3 region is CASMESGGQPQHF. As DNA, the CDR3 is TGTGCCAGCATGGAATCAGGGGGACAGCCCCAGCATTTT.

The V gene is TRBV5-5, the J gene TRBJ1-5, with TRBD1 matching over 9 bases. This CDR3 comprises 14 residues. From germline, CDR1 is SGHKS and CDR2 YYEKEE (reference sequence). J lost 7 bases, V lost 4 bases, and 6 bases had no gene match. CDR3 loop: CASSTGQGFQPQHF. The CDR3 DNA sequence: TGTGCCAGCAGCACGGGACAGGGTTTCCAGCCCCAGCATTTT.

This clonotype was found a few times. The rearrangement joins TRBV3-1 to TRBJ2-1; 8 bases agree with TRBD2. The CDR3 is 16 amino acids. Trimming cost V 2 bases and J 9 bases; bases outside gene matches: 12. Germline loops: CDR1 LGHDT, CDR2 YNNKEL (reference sequence). CDR3 protein: CASSQQMVAGRGEQFF. DNA for the CDR3: TGTGCCAGCAGCCAACAAATGGTAGCGGGGAGAGGTGAGCAGTTCTTC.

This clonotype was counted at least ten times. This chain connects TRBV5-1 to TRBJ2-3; D may be TRBD2 (6 bases). The V end was cut by 0 bases, the J end by 4 bases, with 9 bases between. CDR3 length: 14 residues. CDR1 SGHRS and CDR2 YFSETQ come from the germline V gene. The CDR3 sequence: CASSLDPGADTQYF. The CDR3, as DNA: TGCGCCAGCAGCTTGGACCCGGGGGCAGATACGCAGTATTTT.

The V and J genes are TRBV18 and TRBJ2-7; possible D gene TRBD1, 6 bases. The CDR3 has 17 amino acids. V lost 4 bases to trimming and J lost 3 bases, with 22 bases between them. The germline V gene encodes CDR1 KGHSH and CDR2 LQKENI. The CDR3: CASSQTGNIRSGYEQYV. The DNA of the CDR3 is TGTGCCAGCTCACAAACAGGGAATATCAGGTCCGGCTACGAGCAGTACGTC.